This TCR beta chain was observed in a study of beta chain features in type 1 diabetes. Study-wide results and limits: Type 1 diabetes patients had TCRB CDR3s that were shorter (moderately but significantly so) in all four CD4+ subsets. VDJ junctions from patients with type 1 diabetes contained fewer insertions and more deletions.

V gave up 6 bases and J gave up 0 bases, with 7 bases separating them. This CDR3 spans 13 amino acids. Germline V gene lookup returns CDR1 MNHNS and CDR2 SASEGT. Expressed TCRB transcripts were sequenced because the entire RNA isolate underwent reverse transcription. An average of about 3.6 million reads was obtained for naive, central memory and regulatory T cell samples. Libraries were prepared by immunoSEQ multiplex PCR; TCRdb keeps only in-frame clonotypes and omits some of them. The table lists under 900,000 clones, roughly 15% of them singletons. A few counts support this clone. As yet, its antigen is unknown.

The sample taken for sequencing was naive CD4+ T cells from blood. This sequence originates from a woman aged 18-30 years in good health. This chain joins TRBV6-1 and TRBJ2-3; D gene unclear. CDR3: CASRPTSTDTQYF. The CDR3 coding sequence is TGTGCCAGCAGACCGACTAGCACAGATACGCAGTATTTT.